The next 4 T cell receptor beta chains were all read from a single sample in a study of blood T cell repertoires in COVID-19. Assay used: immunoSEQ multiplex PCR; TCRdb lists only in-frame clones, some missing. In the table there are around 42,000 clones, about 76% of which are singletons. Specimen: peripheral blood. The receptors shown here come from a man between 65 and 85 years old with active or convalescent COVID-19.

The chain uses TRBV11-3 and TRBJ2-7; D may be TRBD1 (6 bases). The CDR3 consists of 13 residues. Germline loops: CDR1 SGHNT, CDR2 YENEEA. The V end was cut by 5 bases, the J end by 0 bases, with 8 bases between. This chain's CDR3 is CASSRDTSYEQYF. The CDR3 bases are TGTGCCAGCAGCCGGGACACCTCCTACGAGCAGTACTTC.

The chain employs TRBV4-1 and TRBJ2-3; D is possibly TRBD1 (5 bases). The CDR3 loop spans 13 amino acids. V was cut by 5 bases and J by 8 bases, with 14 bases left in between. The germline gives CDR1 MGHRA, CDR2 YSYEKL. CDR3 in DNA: TGCGCCAGCAGCGTCGACACGGACATTACGCAGTATTTT. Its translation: CASSVDTDITQYF.

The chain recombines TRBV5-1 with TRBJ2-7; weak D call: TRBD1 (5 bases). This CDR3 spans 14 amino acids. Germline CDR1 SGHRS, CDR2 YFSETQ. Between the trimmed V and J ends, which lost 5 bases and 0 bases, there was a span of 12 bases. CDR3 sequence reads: CASRGHLDSYEQYF. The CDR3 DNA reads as TGCGCCAGCAGAGGACATCTAGACTCCTACGAGCAGTACTTC.

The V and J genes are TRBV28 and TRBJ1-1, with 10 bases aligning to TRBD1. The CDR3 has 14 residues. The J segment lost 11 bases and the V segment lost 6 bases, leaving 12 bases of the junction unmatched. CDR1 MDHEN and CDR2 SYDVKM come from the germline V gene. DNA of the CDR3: TGTGCCAGCAGACCGGGACAGGGGCCCCGATGGGCTTTCTTT. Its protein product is CASRPGQGPRWAFF.